This note documents a single T cell receptor beta chain sequence. A read error may be the cause here, since a much bigger clone is one base away. TCR beta CDR3 regions were amplified from RNA transcripts. First-round RT-PCR targeting the TCR CDR3 was performed with the HTBI primer set. TCRdb reprocessed the multiplex PCR reads with MiXCR, giving one entry per CDR3 protein. The sample shows about 96,000 distinct CDR3 sequences, just over 50% of them seen only once. These data originate in a study of T cells in Graves' hyperthyroidism and ophthalmopathy. The CDR3 spans 17 residues. In germline, CDR1 is ENHRY, CDR2 SYGVKD.

The J gene is TRBJ2-3, the V gene TRBV10-3; 13 nucleotides line up with TRBD2. The clonotype originates from a woman aged 40 to 50 with Graves' hyperthyroidism. Material: blood. The CDR3 bases are TGTGCCATCAGTGCGGACCCGGGACTAGCGGGATCAGAAACGCAGTATTTT. Translation: CAISADPGLAGSETQYF.